What follows are 29 T cell receptor beta chains derived from one specimen sequenced in a study of blood T cell repertoires in COVID-19. TCRdb's table, derived via immunoSEQ multiplex PCR, lists solely in-frame clones and lacks some. Here the sample spans roughly 250,000 clones, 82% being singletons. The sequencing sample was made of peripheral blood. Receptors originate from a woman in her 70s with acute or convalescent COVID-19.

This clone was counted once. This specimen includes other DNA sequences encoding the same CDR3. The V call is TRBV6-5, the J call TRBJ1-2; TRBD1 aligns across 8 bases. Germline CDR1 reads MNHEY; CDR2 reads SVGAGI. The CDR3 is made up of 13 amino acids. J gave up 2 bases and V 5 bases, and 1 base lay outside the gene matches. CDR3 DNA: TGTGCCAGCAGTAGGACAGGGAACTATGGCTACACCTTC. Encoded protein: CASSRTGNYGYTF.

The chain recombines TRBV3-1 (or the pseudogene TRBV3-2) with TRBJ1-1; D gene unclear. Between the trimmed V and J ends, which lost 4 bases and 3 bases, there was a span of 15 bases. The CDR3 loop spans 15 amino acids. The germline CDR1 and CDR2 sequences are LGHDT and YNNKEL (reference sequence). The CDR3 loop is CASSRGHSRDTEAFF. The CDR3 DNA reads TGTGCCAGCAGCCGAGGGCATTCGAGGGACACTGAAGCTTTCTTT.

The chain couples TRBV10-3 to TRBJ1-1; a possible D gene is TRBD1 (6 bases). CDR3 size: 15 residues. V shed 6 bases and J shed 0 bases, with 14 bases lying between them. CDR1 ENHRY and CDR2 SYGVKD come from the germline V gene. The CDR3 bases are TGTGCCATCAGCCCTGACAGGCGAATGAACACTGAAGCTTTCTTT. Its protein is CAISPDRRMNTEAFF.

The chain has TRBV11-2 and TRBJ2-7; TRBD2 matches 10 bases. Losses at the gene ends were 4 bases for V and 3 bases for J; bases not matched to a gene: 6. The V gene's germline CDR1 is SGHAT and CDR2 FQNNGV. The CDR3 runs 15 residues. The CDR3 loop reads CASSSPSGGNYEQYF. The CDR3 region has the DNA TGTGCCAGCAGCTCCCCTAGCGGGGGTAACTACGAGCAGTACTTC.

A note on this clone: At the DNA level, this CDR3 is encoded by other sequences in the same sample as well. The rearrangement uses TRBV12-3 or TRBV12-4 and TRBJ1-2; TRBD1 is a possible D gene (6 bases). CDR3 size: 12 residues. Trimming cost V 6 bases and J 6 bases, with 11 bases left between them. The CDR3 protein is CASSSTGNGYTF. CDR3 DNA sequence: TGTGCCAGCAGCTCTACAGGGAATGGCTACACCTTC.

The chain carries TRBV19 and TRBJ2-7; 7 nucleotides agree with TRBD2. Trimming removed 10 bases from V and 5 bases from J; junction bases left unmatched: 14. The germline CDR1 and CDR2 sequences are LNHDA and SQIVND (reference sequence). The CDR3 covers 14 residues. CDR3 DNA: TGTGCCACTCAGGCTGGCGGGGGAGTCGACGAGCAGTACTTC. Translation: CATQAGGGVDEQYF.

The CDR3 region is CASSSSGTVRQTQYF. In DNA form, the CDR3 reads TGTGCCAGCAGTTCCTCCGGGACAGTCAGACAGACCCAGTACTTC. The chain combines TRBV6-6 with TRBJ2-5; 7 nucleotides agree with TRBD1. Trimming cost V 4 bases and J 6 bases; bases outside gene matches: 11. CDR1 and CDR2 from the germline V gene are MNHNY and SVGAGI (reference sequence). CDR3 size: 15 residues.

The chain links TRBV27 to TRBJ1-3; no reliable D call. CDR3 length: 13 amino acids. Trimming removed 4 bases at V and 4 bases at J, with 8 bases between. Germline-derived CDR1 and CDR2 are MNHEY and SMNVEV (reference sequence). As DNA, the CDR3 is TGTGCCAGCAGTTCCTCGGGGGGAAACACCATATATTTT. The encoded protein is CASSSSGGNTIYF.

This chain joins TRBV6-2 or TRBV6-3 and TRBJ1-1; 7 bases align to TRBD1. Germline CDR1 and CDR2: MNHEY and SVGEGT. V was clipped by 1 base and J by 5 bases; unmatched bases: 4. The CDR3 contains 14 residues. The CDR3 loop reads CASSYLTGRTEAFF. As DNA, the CDR3 is TGTGCCAGCAGTTACTTGACAGGGAGGACTGAAGCTTTCTTT.

The chain links TRBV11-2 to TRBJ1-1; D is unresolved. This CDR3 contains 12 residues. Germline-derived CDR1 and CDR2 are SGHAT and FQNNGV. V was cut by 5 bases and J by 7 bases, with 11 bases left in between. The CDR3 nucleotides read TGTGCCAGCAGCCTCTTCGGGGTTGAAGCTTTCTTT. Protein: CASSLFGVEAFF.

The V call is TRBV7-2, the J call TRBJ1-2, with TRBD1 matching 7 bases. The CDR3 runs to 14 residues. The junction had 5 bases not matched to a gene; V was cut back by 5 bases and J by 2 bases. Germline V gene lookup returns CDR1 SGHTA and CDR2 FQGNSA. DNA for the CDR3: TGTGCCAGCAGCGAATACAGGGGCAACTATGGCTACACCTTC. This gives the protein CASSEYRGNYGYTF.

The J gene is TRBJ2-1, the V gene TRBV6-1; 8 bases fit TRBD2. V shed 1 base and J 6 bases; nucleotides not matched to a gene: 5. CDR1 and CDR2 (germline): MNHNS, SASEGT. This CDR3 is 15 amino acids long. As DNA, the CDR3 is TGTGCCAGCAGTGAAGTGAACGGGGGGGCCAATGAGCAGTTCTTC. Translation gives CASSEVNGGANEQFF.

V and J are TRBV6-2 or TRBV6-3 and TRBJ1-2; D uncertain. V was shortened by 6 bases and J by 0 bases, with 11 bases between the two germline ends. This CDR3 contains 14 residues. Germline lookup yields CDR1 MNHEY and CDR2 SVGEGT. The CDR3 spells CASSRFGANYGYTF. CDR3 nucleotide sequence: TGTGCCAGCAGCAGGTTCGGAGCTAACTATGGCTACACCTTC.

The V call is TRBV3-1 (or the pseudogene TRBV3-2), the J call TRBJ2-2, with D possibly being TRBD1 (6 bases). V dropped 4 bases and J dropped 0 bases, with 9 bases sitting between them. The CDR3 is 15 amino acids. The germline V gene has CDR1 LGHDT and CDR2 YNNKEL (reference sequence). The CDR3 coding sequence is TGTGCCAGCAGCCGGGACACCTCGAACACCGGGGAGCTGTTTTTT. Translation: CASSRDTSNTGELFF.

The chain uses TRBV7-9 and TRBJ2-6; D is undetermined. CDR1 and CDR2 from the germline V gene are SEHNR and FQNEAQ (reference sequence). CDR3 length: 16 amino acids. Trimming took off 5 bases at V and 0 bases at J, with 11 bases between the two ends. This chain's CDR3 is CASSPSGNSGANVLTF. The CDR3 coding sequence is TGTGCCAGCAGCCCAAGTGGCAACTCTGGGGCCAACGTCCTGACTTTC.

This chain links TRBV28 with TRBJ2-2; the match to TRBD1 covers 7 bases. The J segment lost 5 bases and the V segment lost 9 bases, leaving 9 bases of the junction unmatched. This CDR3 contains 14 residues. Germline CDR1 is MDHEN and CDR2 is SYDVKM. CDR3 protein: CASLTGTRTGELFF. CDR3 sequence (DNA): TGTGCCAGTCTGACAGGGACGAGAACCGGGGAGCTGTTTTTT.

V gene TRBV12-3 or TRBV12-4 combines with J gene TRBJ1-2; a possible D gene is TRBD1 (6 bases). V was pared by 4 bases and J by 2 bases, with 8 bases between. There are 13 residues in the CDR3. The CDR3 loop is CASSSGQNYGYTF. CDR3 sequence (DNA): TGTGCCAGCAGTTCAGGACAGAACTATGGCTACACCTTC.

The V and J genes are TRBV2 and TRBJ2-7; 7 bases match TRBD2. Germline-derived CDR1 and CDR2 are SNHLY and FYNNEI. This CDR3 has 14 amino acids. V was pared by 4 bases and J by 0 bases, with 3 bases of the junction left unmatched. CDR3 sequence (DNA): TGTGCCAGCAGTGTGGGGGGGTACTCCTACGAGCAGTACTTC. Translation: CASSVGGYSYEQYF.

This sequence joins TRBV9 and TRBJ1-6; 8 nucleotides line up with TRBD1. V lost 4 bases and J lost 4; bases outside the gene matches: 10. The CDR3 length is 17 residues. In germline, CDR1 is SGDLS, CDR2 YYNGEE. The CDR3 region has the DNA TGTGCCAGCAGCTCCCATAAACAGGGGGAATATAATTCACCCCTCCACTTT. Its translation: CASSSHKQGEYNSPLHF.

The V and J genes are TRBV6-1 and TRBJ2-7, with TRBD1 matching over 7 bases. The V gene's germline CDR1 is MNHNS and CDR2 SASEGT. The trim removed 7 bases at V and 4 bases at J, leaving 10 bases unmatched. The CDR3 is 14 amino acids. The CDR3, as DNA: TGTGCCAGCAATCCGACAGGGAAAGGGTACGAGCAGTACTTC. Translating it yields CASNPTGKGYEQYF.

The rearrangement joins TRBV11-2 to TRBJ2-7; a possible D gene is TRBD2 (6 bases). Germline loops: CDR1 SGHAT, CDR2 FQNNGV. There are 14 residues in the CDR3. Trimming stripped 7 bases from V and 2 bases from J, with 15 bases between. The DNA of the CDR3 is TGTGCCAGCAACTTGGCGGGGATGGCCTACGAGCAGTACTTC. Protein product: CASNLAGMAYEQYF.

This chain connects TRBV7-8 to TRBJ1-2; TRBD1 matches at 8 bases. Germline CDR1 and CDR2: SGHVS and FQNEAQ. The CDR3 length is 16 residues. With V trimmed by 5 bases and J by 1 base, 9 bases remained unmatched. DNA of the CDR3: TGTGCCAGCAGCCCCCGGCCAGGGGGCGATAACTATGGCTACACCTTC. As protein: CASSPRPGGDNYGYTF.

The V call is TRBV6-2 or TRBV6-3, the J call TRBJ1-2; no clear D gene. The CDR3 extends over 11 amino acids. Trimming removed 3 bases from V and 8 bases from J, with 7 bases in between. From germline, CDR1 is MNHEY and CDR2 SVGEGT. Here the CDR3 reads CASSYHLGYTF. Written as DNA, the CDR3 is TGTGCCAGCAGTTATCATTTGGGCTACACCTTC.

The chain recombines TRBV28 with TRBJ1-2; D call uncertain. V lost 2 bases and J lost 4, with 8 bases in between. The length of the CDR3 is 13 residues. Looked up from germline, CDR1 is MDHEN and CDR2 is SYDVKM. The CDR3 protein is CASSLRRSYGYTF. Written as DNA, the CDR3 is TGTGCCAGCAGTTTACGCAGGTCCTATGGCTACACCTTC.

The chain employs TRBV2 and TRBJ1-6, with 10 nucleotides matching TRBD1. The germline CDR1 and CDR2 sequences are SNHLY and FYNNEI. The CDR3 has 15 amino acids. Unmatched junction bases numbered 9, after V lost 6 bases and J lost 10 bases. CDR3 sequence (DNA): TGTGCCAGCAGACCCTGGACAGGGGGAAGGTCACCCCTCCACTTT. It yields the protein CASRPWTGGRSPLHF. Together with reference TRBV2 and TRBJ1-6, the CDR3 gives the full variable domain: EPEVTQTPSHQVTQMGQEVILRCVPISNHLYFYWYRQILGQKVEFLVSFYNNEISEKSEIFDDQFSVERPDGSNFTLKIRSTKLEDSAMYFCASRPWTGGRSPLHFGNGTRLTVT.

The chain has TRBV30 and TRBJ1-5; the D gene is possibly TRBD1 (5 bases). This CDR3 region has 15 residues. The germline V and J ends were trimmed by 5 bases and 0 bases, with 14 bases remaining between them. Germline V gene data show CDR1 as GTSNPN and CDR2 as SVGIG (reference sequence). The CDR3 region is CAWRTQGYSNQPQHF. The DNA of the CDR3 is TGTGCCTGGCGGACCCAGGGTTATAGCAATCAGCCCCAGCATTTT.

This clone was observed a few times. Other DNA sequences in the sample encode the same CDR3. V usage is TRBV28 and J usage is TRBJ1-2; weak D call: TRBD1 (5 bases). V lost 3 bases and J 2 bases, leaving 10 bases between the germline ends. CDR3 length: 14 residues. Germline V CDR1 and CDR2: MDHEN, SYDVKM. CDR3 sequence reads: CASSLGQGNYGYTF. The CDR3 nucleotides are TGTGCCAGCAGTTTGGGGCAGGGAAACTATGGCTACACCTTC.

The chain uses TRBV7-9 and TRBJ1-2; 9 bases fit TRBD1. CDR1 SEHNR and CDR2 FQNEAQ come from the germline V gene (reference sequence). V trimming: 4 bases; J trimming: 5 bases; junction bases outside the gene matches: 11. The CDR3 is made up of 16 amino acids. This CDR3 is CASSWDLTGTGYGYTF. DNA of the CDR3: TGTGCCAGCAGCTGGGACCTAACCGGGACAGGGTATGGCTACACCTTC.

The rearrangement uses TRBV28 and TRBJ2-5; D ambiguous. V was pared by 4 bases and J by 2 bases, with 5 bases between. Per the germline V gene, CDR1 is MDHEN and CDR2 is SYDVKM. This CDR3 region has 12 residues. CDR3 sequence (DNA): TGTGCCAGCAGTTCACTACAAGAGACCCAGTACTTC. Amino acid sequence: CASSSLQETQYF.